The present T cell receptor beta chain was sequenced within a study of blood T cell repertoires in COVID-19. The germline V gene encodes CDR1 SEHNR and CDR2 FQNEAQ (reference sequence). There are 13 residues in the CDR3. J was trimmed by 4 bases and V by 11 bases; bases with no gene match: 9. This clone was observed once. Enrollment of patients from Seattle took place during active infection, with longitudinal follow-up. Original methodology: Nucleated cell counts were estimated from reference gene primer amplification. The protocol was immunoSEQ multiplex PCR, while the TCRdb copy is restricted to in-frame clones and leaves out a portion. That table gives V, J and clone size, and the DNA gave D and trimming. The sample includes roughly 380,000 clones, 89% seen only once; the top ten take about 1.4%.

The TCR sequence derives from a middle-aged woman with COVID-19, enrolled during active disease. The sequencing sample was made of peripheral blood. The J gene is TRBJ2-3, the V gene TRBV7-9, with 7 nucleotides matching TRBD2. Written as DNA, the CDR3 is TGTGCCTGGGGGGGGTTGGGGGCAGATACGCAGTATTTT. Protein sequence: CAWGGLGADTQYF.